These T cell receptor beta chains were read from a single sample in a study of T cell responses to AZD1222 COVID-19 vaccine. Repertoires were generated with immunoSEQ multiplex PCR, while TCRdb's copy carries only in-frame clones and drops some. The sample shows 100,000 to 150,000 clones, around nine tenths of them seen only once. Here the sequenced sample was peripheral blood, taken 28 days after the second AZD1222 dose. All receptors derive from an adult who received the AZD1222 COVID-19 vaccine. The CDR3 runs from the conserved cysteine through the conserved F or W. The D gene is left open where the match is weak. Not all rows give a size; the values are once, few, many and, for expanded clones, a class.

CDR3nt	CDR3aa	v_gene	len	j_gene	abundance	d_gene
TGTGCCGGAAAAGCTCGGACAGCGCCCTATGGCTACACCTTC	CAGKARTAPYGYTF	TRBV30	14	TRBJ1-2	NA	NA
TGTGCCAGCAACCAGAAACATTCGACAGCCAACTATGGCTACACCTTC	CASNQKHSTANYGYTF	TRBV3-1/TRBV3-2	16	TRBJ1-2	NA	NA
TGCGCCAGCAGCTACACCCCAGGGAACACTGAAGCTTTCTTT	CASSYTPGNTEAFF	TRBV5-1	14	TRBJ1-1	NA	NA
TGTGCCAGCAGCTTAATGGGCGGGGGATGGGAGACCCAGTACTTC	CASSLMGGGWETQYF	TRBV7-3	15	TRBJ2-5	once	TRBD2
TGTGCCAGCAGTACCGGGACAGGGGTCAGGGTCACCTTC	CASSTGTGVRVTF	TRBV6-5	13	TRBJ1-2	NA	TRBD1
TGTGCCTCAACTTCCCAGCGGGGGCCCGGAGAGACCCAGTACTTC	CASTSQRGPGETQYF	TRBV19	15	TRBJ2-5	NA	TRBD2
TGTGCCATCAGTGAGTCGGCAGTCCAGAACTATGGCTACACCTTC	CAISESAVQNYGYTF	TRBV10-3	15	TRBJ1-2	NA	NA
TGTGCCAGCTCTCGAGTAGGACGCCAAGAGACCCAGTACTTC	CASSRVGRQETQYF	TRBV6-5	14	TRBJ2-5	NA	NA
TGTGCCACCAGCAGAGGCATCTCCTATAATTCACCCCTCCACTTT	CATSRGISYNSPLHF	TRBV15	15	TRBJ1-6	NA	NA
TGTGCCAGCAGCTTCGGGGGGTATCAAGAGACCCAGTACTTC	CASSFGGYQETQYF	TRBV7-8	14	TRBJ2-5	NA	TRBD2
TGTGCCAGCAGTTGCTCGAACAGGGGGAATTCACCCCTCCACTTT	CASSCSNRGNSPLHF	TRBV6-5	15	TRBJ1-6	NA	TRBD1
TGTGCCAGTAGGACGATGGATCTAAGCACAGATACGCAGTATTTT	CASRTMDLSTDTQYF	TRBV19	15	TRBJ2-3	NA	NA
TGTGCCAGCAGTTTAGGGAGCTATGGCTACACCTTC	CASSLGSYGYTF	TRBV12-3/TRBV12-4	12	TRBJ1-2	NA	NA
TGTGCCAGCACTACGGGGGCCGCAAACACTGAAGCTTTCTTT	CASTTGAANTEAFF	TRBV6-5	14	TRBJ1-1	NA	NA
TGTGCCAGCAGTTACCGACCTATCCAAGAAGGACTAGCCCGAATCCCCTACGAGCAGTACTTC	CASSYRPIQEGLARIPYEQYF	TRBV6-2/TRBV6-3	21	TRBJ2-7	NA	TRBD2
TGTGCCAGCAGATCGGGTGGGACAGGGTCCTACGAGCAGTACTTC	CASRSGGTGSYEQYF	TRBV6-6	15	TRBJ2-7	NA	TRBD1
TGTGCCAGCAGCTTAACCGGGGGCCAGAACACTGAAGCTTTCTTT	CASSLTGGQNTEAFF	TRBV7-3	15	TRBJ1-1	NA	NA
TGTGCCAGCTCGGTGGGCCCCAATGAAAAACTGTTTTTT	CASSVGPNEKLFF	TRBV6-5	13	TRBJ1-4	NA	NA
TGTGCCAGCAGTGAAGTGGCCCAATTGTATGGCTACACCTTC	CASSEVAQLYGYTF	TRBV25-1	14	TRBJ1-2	NA	NA
TGTGCCAGTAGTATGACAGGGACGGGGAATGAGCAGTTCTTC	CASSMTGTGNEQFF	TRBV19	14	TRBJ2-1	NA	TRBD1
TGTGCCAGCTCCGACCGGTCGGGAGAAGCTTTCTTT	CASSDRSGEAFF	TRBV18	12	TRBJ1-1	NA	NA
TGTGCCAGCAGGAGCCCCCGGTCGCCTACAACTAATGAAAAACTGTTTTTT	CASRSPRSPTTNEKLFF	TRBV14	17	TRBJ1-4	NA	NA
TGTGCCAGCAGCCCCTCGGGGGATGAGCAGTTCTTC	CASSPSGDEQFF	TRBV11-3	12	TRBJ2-1	NA	NA
TGTGCCAGTAGTATCGTTGACTCTCGCTACGAGCAGTACTTC	CASSIVDSRYEQYF	TRBV19	14	TRBJ2-7	NA	NA
TGCGCCAGCAGCCAGAGAAGCGGGGAGAAGGACTCCTACGAGCAGTACTTC	CASSQRSGEKDSYEQYF	TRBV4-1	17	TRBJ2-7	NA	TRBD2
TGCGCCAGCAGCTTGGCCCCGGGACAGGGGATGGACGAGCAGTACTTC	CASSLAPGQGMDEQYF	TRBV5-1	16	TRBJ2-7	NA	TRBD1
TGTGCCAGCAGCTTAGTTGGGGGGGGGACAGGGTCCTACGAGCAGTACTTC	CASSLVGGGTGSYEQYF	TRBV11-2	17	TRBJ2-7	NA	TRBD1
TGTGCCAGCAGCTTGAGGGTGGACGGACCTAATGAAAAACTGTTTTTT	CASSLRVDGPNEKLFF	TRBV5-4	16	TRBJ1-4	NA	NA
TGTGCCAGCAGCTTAGCCCCGGACTACAATCGCGTCTCCTACGAGCAGTACTTC	CASSLAPDYNRVSYEQYF	TRBV7-6	18	TRBJ2-7	NA	NA
TGTGCCAGCAGCTGGGACCGATCTAGAAGCTCTGGAAACACCATATATTTT	CASSWDRSRSSGNTIYF	TRBV7-2	17	TRBJ1-3	NA	NA
TGTGCCAGCAGCCAAGCTTGGAGCACAGATACGCAGTATTTT	CASSQAWSTDTQYF	TRBV4-2	14	TRBJ2-3	NA	NA
TGTGCCAGCAGCGGGCGGACAGGGGTTGAAAAACTGTTTTTT	CASSGRTGVEKLFF	TRBV9	14	TRBJ1-4	NA	TRBD1
TGTGCCAGCAGTGACTCTACGACCTCTGAAGCTTTCTTT	CASSDSTTSEAFF	TRBV6-4	13	TRBJ1-1	NA	NA
TGTGCCAGCAGCGGCACTAGCGGGAGGGGAAAGAGCTCCTACAATGAGCAGTTCTTC	CASSGTSGRGKSSYNEQFF	TRBV9	19	TRBJ2-1	NA	TRBD2
TGCAGCGTTCGACCGGGACAGGGAGGACGAGTGACTGAAGCTTTCTTT	CSVRPGQGGRVTEAFF	TRBV29-1	16	TRBJ1-1	NA	TRBD1
TGCAGCGTTGAAAGAACGACAGGGCGATTGGGGGAAGCTTTCTTT	CSVERTTGRLGEAFF	TRBV29-1	15	TRBJ1-1	NA	TRBD1
TGTGCCAGCAGCTCCTCAGGACAGGGCTACAATGAGCAGTTCTTC	CASSSSGQGYNEQFF	TRBV7-2	15	TRBJ2-1	once	TRBD1
TGCGCCAGCAGCCAAGATTTCTCTTCCAGCTCTGGGGCCAACGTCCTGACTTTC	CASSQDFSSSSGANVLTF	TRBV4-3	18	TRBJ2-6	NA	NA
TGTGCCAGCAGGTCAGGGACTAACAATGAGCAGTTCTTC	CASRSGTNNEQFF	TRBV7-2	13	TRBJ2-1	once	TRBD2
TGTGCCGGGGGGTCCGGGGGCACTGAAGCTTTCTTT	CAGGSGGTEAFF	TRBV10-3	12	TRBJ1-1	NA	NA
TGTGCCACCACGTCCAGCAGCAATCAGCCCCAGCATTTT	CATTSSSNQPQHF	TRBV24-1	13	TRBJ1-5	NA	NA